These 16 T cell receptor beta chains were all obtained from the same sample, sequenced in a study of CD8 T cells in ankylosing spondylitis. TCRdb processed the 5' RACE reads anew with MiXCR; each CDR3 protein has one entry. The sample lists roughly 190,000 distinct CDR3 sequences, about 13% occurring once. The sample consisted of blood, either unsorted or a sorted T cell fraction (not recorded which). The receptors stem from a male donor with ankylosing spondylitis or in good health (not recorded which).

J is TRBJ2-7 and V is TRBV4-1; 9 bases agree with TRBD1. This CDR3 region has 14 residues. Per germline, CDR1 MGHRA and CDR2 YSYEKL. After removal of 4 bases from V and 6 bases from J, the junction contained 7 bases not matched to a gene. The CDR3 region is CASSPGQGASEQYF. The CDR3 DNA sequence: TGCGCCAGCAGCCCGGGACAGGGAGCCTCCGAGCAGTACTTC.

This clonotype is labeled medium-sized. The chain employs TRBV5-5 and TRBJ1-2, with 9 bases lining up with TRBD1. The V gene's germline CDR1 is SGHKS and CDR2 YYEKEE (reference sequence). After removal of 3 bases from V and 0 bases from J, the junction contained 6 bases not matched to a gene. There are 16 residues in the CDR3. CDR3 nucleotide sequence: TGTGCCAGCAGCTCGTTACGGGACAGGGCTAACTATGGCTACACCTTC. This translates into CASSSLRDRANYGYTF.

CDR3 protein: CASSSLAGLGETQYF. CDR3 nucleotides: TGTGCCAGCAGTTCCCTAGCGGGGCTAGGGGAGACCCAGTACTTC. The chain is built from TRBV12-3 or TRBV12-4 and TRBJ2-5; TRBD2 matches at 9 bases. The CDR3 is 15 amino acids. With 4 bases clipped from V and 5 bases from J, the junction kept 8 bases outside the gene matches.

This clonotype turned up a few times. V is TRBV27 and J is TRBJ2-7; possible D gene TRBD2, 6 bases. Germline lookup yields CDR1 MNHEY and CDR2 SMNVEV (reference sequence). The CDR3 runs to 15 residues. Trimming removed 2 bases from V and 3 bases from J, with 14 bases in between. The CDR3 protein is CASSLVSLASYEQYF. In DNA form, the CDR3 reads TGTGCCAGCAGTTTAGTTAGTCTAGCGAGCTACGAGCAGTACTTC.

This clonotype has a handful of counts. For the CDR3, the DNA is TGCAGTGCCCGGACAGGGAAGAACATTCAGTACTTC. It specifies CSARTGKNIQYF. The rearrangement links TRBV20-1 to TRBJ2-4, with 8 bases that match TRBD1. The CDR3 has 12 amino acids. J lost 7 bases, V lost 6 bases, and 5 bases had no gene match. CDR1 and CDR2 (germline): DFQATT, SNEGSKA (reference sequence).

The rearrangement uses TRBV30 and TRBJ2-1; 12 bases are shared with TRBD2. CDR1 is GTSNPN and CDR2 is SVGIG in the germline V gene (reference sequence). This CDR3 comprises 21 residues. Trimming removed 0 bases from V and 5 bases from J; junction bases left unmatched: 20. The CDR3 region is CAWSVRWRLAGGLETNNEQFF. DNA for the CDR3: TGTGCCTGGAGTGTAAGGTGGCGGCTAGCGGGGGGGCTTGAAACAAACAATGAGCAGTTCTTC.

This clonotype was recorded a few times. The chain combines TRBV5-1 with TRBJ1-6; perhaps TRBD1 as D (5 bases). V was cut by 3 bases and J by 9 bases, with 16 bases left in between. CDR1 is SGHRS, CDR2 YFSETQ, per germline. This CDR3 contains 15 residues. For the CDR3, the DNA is TGCGCCAGCAGCTCCGAACTCTCAGGGAGTTCACCCCTCCACTTT. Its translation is CASSSELSGSSPLHF.

As DNA, the CDR3 is TGCGCCAGCAGCCATCAGACAGGGTACCAAGAGACCCAGTACTTC. Residues: CASSHQTGYQETQYF. The J gene is TRBJ2-5, the V gene TRBV4-1, with 7 bases lining up with TRBD1. Looked up from germline, CDR1 is MGHRA and CDR2 is YSYEKL. The CDR3 loop spans 15 amino acids. V dropped 3 bases and J dropped 0; count of bases not matched to a gene: 4.

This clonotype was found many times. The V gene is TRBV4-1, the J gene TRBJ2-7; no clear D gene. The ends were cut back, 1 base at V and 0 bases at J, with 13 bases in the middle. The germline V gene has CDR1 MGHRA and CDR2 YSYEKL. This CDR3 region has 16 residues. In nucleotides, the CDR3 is TGCGCCAGCAGCCAAGGCGCAGTCAGCAGCTCCTACGAGCAGTACTTC. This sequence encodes CASSQGAVSSSYEQYF.

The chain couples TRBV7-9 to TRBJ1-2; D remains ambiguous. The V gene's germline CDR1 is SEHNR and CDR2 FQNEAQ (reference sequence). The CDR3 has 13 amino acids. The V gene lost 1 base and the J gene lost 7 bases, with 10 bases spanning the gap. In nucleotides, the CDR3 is TGTGCCAGCAGCTTAGTGGGCTCGGGTGGCTACACCTTC. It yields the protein CASSLVGSGGYTF.

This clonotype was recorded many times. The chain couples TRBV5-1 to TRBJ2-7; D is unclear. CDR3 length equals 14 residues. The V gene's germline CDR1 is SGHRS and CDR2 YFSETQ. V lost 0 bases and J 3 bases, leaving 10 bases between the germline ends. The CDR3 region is CASSLGQLSYEQYF. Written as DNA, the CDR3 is TGCGCCAGCAGCTTGGGGCAGTTAAGCTACGAGCAGTACTTC.

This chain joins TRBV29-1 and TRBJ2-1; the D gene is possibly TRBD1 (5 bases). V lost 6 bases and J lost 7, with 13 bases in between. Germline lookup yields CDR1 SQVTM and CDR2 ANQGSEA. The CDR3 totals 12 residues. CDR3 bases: TGCAGCGTCGATCAGGGTTGGAATGAGCAGTTCTTC. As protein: CSVDQGWNEQFF.

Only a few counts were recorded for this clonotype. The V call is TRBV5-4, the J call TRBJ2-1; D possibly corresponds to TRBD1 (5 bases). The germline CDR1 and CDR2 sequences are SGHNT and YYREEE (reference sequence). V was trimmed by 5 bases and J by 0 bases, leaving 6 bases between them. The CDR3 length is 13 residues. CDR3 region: CASRTDSYNEQFF. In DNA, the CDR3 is TGTGCCAGCAGGACAGACTCCTACAATGAGCAGTTCTTC. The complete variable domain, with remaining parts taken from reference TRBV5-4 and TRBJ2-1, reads ETGVTQSPTHLIKTRGQQVTLRCSSQSGHNTVSWYQQALGQGPQFIFQYYREEENGRGNFPPRFSGLQFPNYSSELNVNALELDDSALYLCASRTDSYNEQFFGPGTRLTVL.

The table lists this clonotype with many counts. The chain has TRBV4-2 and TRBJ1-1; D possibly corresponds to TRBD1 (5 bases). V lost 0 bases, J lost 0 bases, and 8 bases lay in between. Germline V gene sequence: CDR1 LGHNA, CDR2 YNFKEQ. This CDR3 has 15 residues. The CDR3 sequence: CASSQEGGMNTEAFF. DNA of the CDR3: TGTGCCAGCAGCCAAGAGGGGGGGATGAACACTGAAGCTTTCTTT.

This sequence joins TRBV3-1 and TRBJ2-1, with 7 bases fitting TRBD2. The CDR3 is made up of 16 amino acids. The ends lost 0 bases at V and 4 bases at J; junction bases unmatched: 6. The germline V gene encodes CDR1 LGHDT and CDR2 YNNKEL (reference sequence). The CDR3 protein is CASSQDWASGYNEQFF. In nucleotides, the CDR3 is TGTGCCAGCAGCCAAGATTGGGCTAGCGGTTACAATGAGCAGTTCTTC.

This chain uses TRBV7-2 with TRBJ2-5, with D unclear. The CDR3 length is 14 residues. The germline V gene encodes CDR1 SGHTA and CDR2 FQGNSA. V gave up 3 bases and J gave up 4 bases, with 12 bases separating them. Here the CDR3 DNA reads TGTGCCAGCAGCTTTGGGGTTCTTTTAGAGACCCAGTACTTC. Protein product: CASSFGVLLETQYF.